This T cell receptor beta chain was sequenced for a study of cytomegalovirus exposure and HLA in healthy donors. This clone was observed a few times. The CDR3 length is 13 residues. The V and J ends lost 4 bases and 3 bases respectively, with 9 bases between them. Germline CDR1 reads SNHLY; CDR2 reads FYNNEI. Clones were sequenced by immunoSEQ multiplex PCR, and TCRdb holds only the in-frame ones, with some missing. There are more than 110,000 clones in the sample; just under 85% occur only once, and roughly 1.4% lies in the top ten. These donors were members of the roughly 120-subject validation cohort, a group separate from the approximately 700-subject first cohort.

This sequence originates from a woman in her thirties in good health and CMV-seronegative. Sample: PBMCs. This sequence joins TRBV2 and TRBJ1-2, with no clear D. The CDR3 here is CASSGFSDYGYTF. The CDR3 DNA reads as TGTGCCAGCAGTGGTTTCAGCGACTATGGCTACACCTTC.